The source of this T cell receptor beta chain is a study of blood T cell repertoires in COVID-19. The overall study: Spain, Italy and the United States supplied samples that represented acute and convalescent COVID-19. Nucleic acid was either cDNA or gDNA, and it came from T cells, B-cell-depleted T cells, or PBMCs.

The CDR3 is 16 amino acids. Germline V gives CDR1 MNHNS, CDR2 SASEGT. Trimming cost V 3 bases and J 0 bases, with 11 bases left between them. Authors' analysis steps: Reference gene primer amplification yielded estimated nucleated cell counts. Repertoires were generated with immunoSEQ multiplex PCR, while TCRdb's copy carries only in-frame clones and drops some. V, J and clone size reflect that table, while D and trimming were determined from the DNA. Of tens of thousands of clones in the sample, about 70% were seen once. This clone was picked up a small number of times. The source material was peripheral blood. The receptor comes from a woman aged 70-85 years with acute or convalescent COVID-19. The gene calls are TRBV6-1 and TRBJ1-4; D gene uncertain. In nucleotides, the CDR3 is TGTGCCAGCAGTGAGACCAGACTTGCAACTAATGAAAAACTGTTTTTT. Translated, it gives CASSETRLATNEKLFF.